Listed here are 30 T cell receptor beta chains from one sample, sequenced in a study of blood T cell repertoires in COVID-19 (dated by TCRdb to the early 2020s). Library creation used the immunoSEQ multiplex PCR assay. TCRdb took over this immuneACCESS table, retaining in-frame rearrangements with V and J assigned. Such tables are incomplete; in checked studies, under half of the missing clones stem from an unresolved V gene, and the remainder is unexplained. Here the sample has about 170,000 clones; approximately 91% occur a single time. About 5% of the sample goes to the ten largest clones. Sequencing input: peripheral blood. These receptors all come from a man younger than 35 with COVID-19, enrolled during active disease.

The genes are TRBV6-1 and TRBJ2-1, with D possibly TRBD2 on 6 matching bases. With 2 bases removed from V and 0 bases from J, the gap between germline ends came to 14 bases. CDR1 MNHNS and CDR2 SASEGT come from the germline V gene. The CDR3 has 17 amino acids. CDR3 coding DNA: TGTGCCAGCAGTGAAAAATTTCCGGGAGACTCCTACAATGAGCAGTTCTTC. Its translation: CASSEKFPGDSYNEQFF.

The chain couples TRBV9 to TRBJ2-3; a weak D match, TRBD1 (6 bases). The CDR3 totals 18 residues. V was cut by 0 bases and J by 0 bases, with 17 bases left in between. The germline gives CDR1 SGDLS, CDR2 YYNGEE. In DNA, the CDR3 is TGTGCCAGCAGCGTAGAACGGGTCCGGACAGCTAGCACAGATACGCAGTATTTT. Its translation is CASSVERVRTASTDTQYF.

A remark on this clone: The junction departs from the called germline gene at one end, perhaps through a read error. This rearrangement joins TRBV30 to TRBJ2-3; 10 bases are shared with TRBD2. The germline gives CDR1 GTSNPN, CDR2 SVGIG (reference sequence). The length of the CDR3 is 13 residues. The CDR3 DNA reads as TGTGCCTGGACTAGCGGGAGCACAGATACGCGGTATTTT. Amino acids: CAWTSGSTDTRYF.

This clone was counted between two and nine times. The chain combines TRBV5-1 with TRBJ2-1; 15 nucleotides match TRBD2. CDR3 length equals 17 residues. Germline CDR1 is SGHRS and CDR2 is YFSETQ. V shed 4 bases and J 7 bases; nucleotides not matched to a gene: 9. The CDR3 DNA reads as TGCGCCAGCAGCCCCGGACTAGCGGGAGGGCTATTTAATGAGCAGTTCTTC. It encodes CASSPGLAGGLFNEQFF.

This rearrangement joins TRBV24-1 to TRBJ2-7; D remains ambiguous. CDR1 is KGHDR and CDR2 is SFDVKD in the germline V gene. The V end was cut by 4 bases, the J end by 0 bases, with 6 bases between. This CDR3 region has 13 residues. In nucleotides, the CDR3 is TGTGCCACCAGTGAATCCTCCTCCTACGAGCAGTACTTC. Translation gives CATSESSSYEQYF.

The chain joins TRBV4-3 to TRBJ2-3; 11 bases map to TRBD1. Trimming at V came to 5 bases and at J to 4 bases, leaving 5 bases not matched to a gene. The CDR3 spans 15 residues. The germline V gene encodes CDR1 LGHNA and CDR2 YSLEER. The DNA for the CDR3 is TGCGCCAGCAGCTCCGGGACAGGGGGGGCAGATACGCAGTATTTT. This translates into CASSSGTGGADTQYF.

This chain links TRBV4-1 with TRBJ1-4, with D unresolved. In germline, CDR1 is MGHRA, CDR2 YSYEKL. CDR3 length: 14 amino acids. With 1 base removed from V and 5 bases from J, the gap between germline ends came to 8 bases. The CDR3 nucleotides are TGCGCCAGCAGCCAAGGGTGGGAGAATGAAAAACTGTTTTTT. Translated, it gives CASSQGWENEKLFF.

The V and J genes are TRBV30 and TRBJ2-3; maybe TRBD2 (5 bases). Per the germline V gene, CDR1 is GTSNPN and CDR2 is SVGIG (reference sequence). V lost 0 bases and J lost 5, with 12 bases in between. The CDR3 loop spans 14 amino acids. CDR3 coding DNA: TGTGCCTGGAGTGTCTTACTAGTGGGAGATACGCAGTATTTT. Translating gives CAWSVLLVGDTQYF.

In the case of this clone: Germline and junction disagree at one end, which may indicate a read error. The chain is built from TRBV7-7 and TRBJ1-4; D is unresolved. Germline CDR1 is SSHAT and CDR2 is FNYEAQ (reference sequence). CDR3 length: 13 amino acids. CDR3 nucleotide sequence: TGTGCTAGCAGCTTAGTATCTAATGAAAAACTGTTTTTT. Translating it yields CASSLVSNEKLFF.

The chain combines TRBV7-9 with TRBJ1-3; D is unresolved. The CDR3 loop spans 19 amino acids. The V and J ends lost 3 bases and 0 bases respectively, with 21 bases between them. Germline values: CDR1 SEHNR, CDR2 FQNEAQ (reference sequence). The CDR3 sequence is CASSFRSSLSPFSGNTIYF. The CDR3 nucleotides read TGTGCCAGCAGCTTTCGGTCCTCCCTTAGTCCATTCTCTGGAAACACCATATATTTT.

The chain is built from TRBV11-2 and TRBJ2-1, with D hard to call. Deletions cut 1 base from V and 8 bases from J, with 6 bases between. Germline V gene data show CDR1 as SGHAT and CDR2 as FQNNGV. The CDR3 covers 12 residues. CDR3: CASSLGSDEQFF. CDR3 sequence (DNA): TGTGCCAGCAGCTTAGGTTCAGATGAGCAGTTCTTC.

By sample share, this clone is medium-sized. V is TRBV10-2 and J is TRBJ1-2; D might be TRBD1 (5 bases). Trimming removed 4 bases at V and 0 bases at J, with 18 bases between. The CDR3 runs to 17 residues. The germline V gene has CDR1 WSHSY and CDR2 SAAADI. The CDR3 DNA reads TGCGCCAGCAGTGTCGATACAGGTCGTACAACTAACTATGGCTACACCTTC. Protein: CASSVDTGRTTNYGYTF.

V gene TRBV19 combines with J gene TRBJ2-2; TRBD1 matches 9 bases. The V gene's germline CDR1 is LNHDA and CDR2 SQIVND (reference sequence). Trimming took 6 bases from V and 5 from J; bases not matched to a gene: 7. The CDR3 covers 15 residues. Here the CDR3 DNA reads TGTGCCAGTAGGGCCGGGACAGGGCGAACCGGGGAGCTGTTTTTT. It is translated as CASRAGTGRTGELFF.

Concerning this clone: Other DNA sequences of this sample code for an identical CDR3. The V gene is TRBV30, the J gene TRBJ2-7; no definite D call. The CDR3 has 11 residues. The V gene lost 0 bases and the J gene lost 4 bases, with 4 bases spanning the gap. CDR1 and CDR2 from the germline V gene are GTSNPN and SVGIG (reference sequence). The CDR3 DNA reads as TGTGCCTGGAGTGTACTGTACGAGCAGTACTTC. Protein product: CAWSVLYEQYF.

V usage is TRBV6-5 and J usage is TRBJ1-5; 7 nucleotides agree with TRBD1. J gave up 5 bases and V 6 bases, and 4 bases lay outside the gene matches. This CDR3 is built from 13 residues. Germline V gives CDR1 MNHEY, CDR2 SVGAGI. The CDR3 spells CASRRGRDQPQHF. In DNA, the CDR3 is TGTGCCAGCAGGAGGGGGCGCGATCAGCCCCAGCATTTT.

This sequence joins TRBV19 and TRBJ1-5; a weak D match, TRBD1 (5 bases). V was clipped by 7 bases and J by 6 bases, with 19 bases between them. CDR3 length: 15 residues. Looked up from germline, CDR1 is LNHDA and CDR2 is SQIVND (reference sequence). CDR3: CASNTRSGWTQPQHF. In nucleotides, the CDR3 is TGTGCCAGTAATACCCGGTCAGGGTGGACTCAGCCCCAGCATTTT.

The V call is TRBV14, the J call TRBJ1-1, with 7 nucleotides matching TRBD1. CDR1 is SGHDN, CDR2 FVKESK, per germline. V lost 4 bases and J lost 0; bases outside the gene matches: 5. This CDR3 has 15 amino acids. The CDR3 is CASSPRQGVNTEAFF. The CDR3 DNA is TGTGCCAGCAGCCCCAGACAGGGCGTGAACACTGAAGCTTTCTTT.

The J gene is TRBJ2-1, the V gene TRBV5-1; the match to TRBD2 covers 11 bases. Germline V CDR1 and CDR2: SGHRS, YFSETQ. V was clipped by 3 bases and J by 6 bases; unmatched bases: 8. There are 16 residues in the CDR3. The DNA for the CDR3 is TGCGCCAGCAGCTCAATCCTAGCGGGAGGTTTCAATGAGCAGTTCTTC. This translates into CASSSILAGGFNEQFF.

The rearrangement links TRBV28 to TRBJ2-1; 8 bases line up with TRBD1. This CDR3 is built from 14 residues. V gave up 5 bases and J gave up 5 bases; unmatched junction bases: 5. CDR1 and CDR2 from the germline V gene are MDHEN and SYDVKM. CDR3 residues: CASSRGTGDNEQFF. Written as DNA, the CDR3 is TGTGCCAGCAGTAGAGGGACAGGCGACAATGAGCAGTTCTTC.

The V gene is TRBV29-1, the J gene TRBJ1-1; weak D call: TRBD1 (5 bases). The CDR3 is 15 residues long. Germline values: CDR1 SQVTM, CDR2 ANQGSEA. Trimming shortened V by 3 bases and J by 1 base, and 15 bases separated the two germline ends. CDR3 nucleotide sequence: TGCAGCGTTGATGTAATGCAGGGATGGAACACTGAAGCTTTCTTT. Encoded protein: CSVDVMQGWNTEAFF.

This chain joins TRBV7-8 and TRBJ2-5; 9 bases fit TRBD2. The germline CDR1 and CDR2 sequences are SGHVS and FQNEAQ. J lost 4 bases, V lost 3 bases, and 9 bases had no gene match. This CDR3 region has 16 residues. CDR3 sequence (DNA): TGTGCCAGCAGCTTCCTAGCGGGGTTCGGTATAGAGACCCAGTACTTC. Amino acid sequence: CASSFLAGFGIETQYF.

This clone occurred a few times. The J gene is TRBJ2-2, the V gene TRBV7-8, with D tentatively TRBD2 (6 bases). In germline, CDR1 is SGHVS, CDR2 FQNEAQ. Trimming pared 5 bases from V and 0 bases from J, leaving 13 bases between. The CDR3 is made up of 16 amino acids. The CDR3 DNA reads TGTGCCAGCAGCACCCGGGACTCATCGAACACCGGGGAGCTGTTTTTT. Its protein product is CASSTRDSSNTGELFF.

J is TRBJ2-6 and V is TRBV11-2; 7 positions agree with TRBD1. V was pared by 4 bases and J by 4 bases, with 7 bases of the junction left unmatched. This CDR3 is built from 16 residues. Germline V gene data show CDR1 as SGHAT and CDR2 as FQNNGV. CDR3 DNA sequence: TGTGCCAGCAGCTCGAGACAGGGTTGGGGGGCCAACGTCCTGACTTTC. Amino acids: CASSSRQGWGANVLTF.

J is TRBJ2-3 and V is TRBV6-5; perhaps TRBD2 as D (6 bases). The CDR3 runs to 15 residues. Germline V gene sequence: CDR1 MNHEY, CDR2 SVGAGI. V lost 6 bases and J lost 2, with 15 bases in between. The DNA for the CDR3 is TGTGCCAGCAGGGATCCGGGACTTGTCACAGATACGCAGTATTTT. Amino acid sequence: CASRDPGLVTDTQYF.

This clone showed up just once. V is TRBV4-2 and J is TRBJ2-2; 10 nucleotides align to TRBD1. The CDR3 consists of 18 residues. The junction had 6 bases not matched to a gene; V was cut back by 0 bases and J by 2 bases. CDR1 and CDR2 from the germline V gene are LGHNA and YNFKEQ. The CDR3 DNA is TGTGCCAGCAGCCAAGAGGGACAGGGGTCCAAAAACACCGGGGAGCTGTTTTTT. Encoded protein: CASSQEGQGSKNTGELFF.

This chain's CDR3 is CASSLAGRNTQYF. The CDR3 bases are TGTGCCAGCAGCTTAGCGGGGAGAAATACGCAGTATTTT. The chain carries TRBV7-8 and TRBJ2-3, with D perhaps TRBD2 (5 bases). The CDR3 covers 13 residues. CDR1 SGHVS and CDR2 FQNEAQ come from the germline V gene. V gave up 0 bases and J gave up 7 bases, with 8 bases separating them.

The CDR3 coding sequence is TGTGCCAGCAACTTCCGGGGGGCCGGTGGAAACACCATATATTTT. Amino acids: CASNFRGAGGNTIYF. The chain links TRBV2 to TRBJ1-3; D is perhaps TRBD1 (6 bases). This CDR3 is built from 15 residues. Trimming pared 7 bases from V and 3 bases from J, leaving 16 bases between. Per the germline V gene, CDR1 is SNHLY and CDR2 is FYNNEI. The whole variable domain, remainder taken from reference TRBV2 and TRBJ1-3, is EPEVTQTPSHQVTQMGQEVILRCVPISNHLYFYWYRQILGQKVEFLVSFYNNEISEKSEIFDDQFSVERPDGSNFTLKIRSTKLEDSAMYFCASNFRGAGGNTIYFGEGSWLTVV.

The chain links TRBV7-9 to TRBJ1-1; D gene uncertain. Looked up from germline, CDR1 is SEHNR and CDR2 is FQNEAQ (reference sequence). CDR3 length: 14 amino acids. Trimming shortened V by 1 base and J by 3 bases, and 9 bases separated the two germline ends. The CDR3 DNA is TGTGCCAGCAGCTTAGTAGCGGGATACACTGAAGCTTTCTTT. Residues: CASSLVAGYTEAFF.

This chain joins TRBV30 and TRBJ2-2, with TRBD1 matching over 10 bases. The junction had 10 bases not matched to a gene; V was cut back by 5 bases and J by 7 bases. Germline V gene data show CDR1 as GTSNPN and CDR2 as SVGIG (reference sequence). This CDR3 has 15 residues. CDR3 in amino acids: CAWDPGQGKVGELFF. CDR3 coding DNA: TGTGCCTGGGACCCGGGACAGGGGAAGGTCGGGGAGCTGTTTTTT.

The V call is TRBV28, the J call TRBJ2-6; 7 bases match TRBD1. The junction had 6 bases not matched to a gene; V was cut back by 7 bases and J by 0 bases. Germline V gene lookup returns CDR1 MDHEN and CDR2 SYDVKM. The CDR3 runs 16 residues. The CDR3 reads CASKRAGGSGANVLTF. The DNA of the CDR3 is TGTGCCAGCAAACGGGCAGGGGGCTCTGGGGCCAACGTCCTGACTTTC.